This T cell receptor beta chain was documented in a study of blood T cells in healthy people across ages. A second PCR, run for roughly 7 to 12 cycles, used a sample-barcoded 5' primer plus a J-beta primer mix. MiXCR was run by TCRdb on the 5' RACE reads, yielding one entry per CDR3 protein. Of roughly 730,000 distinct CDR3 sequences in the sample, roughly 56% were seen once. This CDR3 region has 13 residues. Germline V CDR1 and CDR2: MGHRA, YSYEKL. V was trimmed by 2 bases and J by 4 bases, leaving 6 bases between them. The chain couples TRBV4-1 to TRBJ2-1; no clear D gene. The receptor comes from a man in his forties or fifties in good health. Sequencing was done on a sample of blood. As DNA, the CDR3 is TGCGCCAGCAGCCAAACAGAGTACAATGAGCAGTTCTTC. It translates to CASSQTEYNEQFF.